Listed below are T cell receptor beta chains from one sample, sequenced in a study of cytomegalovirus exposure and HLA in healthy donors. Sequenced by immunoSEQ multiplex PCR; TCRdb stores in-frame clones only, minus some. The sample contains some 78,000 clones, 96% of which appear only once. Specimen: PBMCs. The source of these receptors is a young man in good health and CMV-seropositive. Each CDR3 is given with its conserved first and last residue. The D gene is left open where the match is weak. Not every row has a clone size; where given, it reads once, few, many or a size class.

clone_size	v_call	cdr3_length	j_call	d_call	cdr3_aa	cdr3_nt
NA	TRBV7-9	14	TRBJ2-7	NA	CASSLPRDTYEQYF	TGTGCCAGCAGCCTTCCCCGGGATACCTACGAGCAGTACTTC
NA	TRBV2	13	TRBJ1-3	NA	CASRAGGGNTIYF	TGTGCCAGCAGAGCGGGGGGAGGAAACACCATATATTTT
NA	TRBV4-1	16	TRBJ2-2	NA	CASSRAQGTRTGELFF	TGCGCCAGCAGCCGAGCACAGGGTACCCGAACCGGGGAGCTGTTTTTT
NA	TRBV4-1	14	TRBJ2-3	TRBD2	CASSQTSGSDTQYF	TGCGCCAGCAGCCAAACTAGCGGATCAGATACGCAGTATTTT
once	TRBV5-6	13	TRBJ2-7	NA	CASSLEQDYEQYF	TGTGCCAGCAGCTTGGAGCAGGACTACGAGCAGTACTTC
NA	TRBV2	14	TRBJ1-5	NA	CASRWTAYDQPQHF	TGTGCCAGCAGATGGACAGCTTACGATCAGCCCCAGCATTTT
NA	TRBV28	12	TRBJ1-2	NA	CASSSGTDGYTF	TGTGCCAGCAGTTCCGGGACTGATGGCTACACCTTC
NA	TRBV7-3	18	TRBJ1-2	NA	CASSPKREAKLANYGYTF	TGTGCCAGCAGCCCGAAACGGGAAGCTAAGTTAGCTAACTATGGCTACACCTTC
NA	TRBV27	15	TRBJ2-1	TRBD2	CASSPLAGGFNEQFF	TGTGCCAGCAGTCCTCTAGCGGGAGGTTTCAATGAGCAGTTCTTC
NA	TRBV7-9	15	TRBJ2-7	TRBD2	CASSFTSGRFYEQYF	TGTGCCAGCAGCTTCACAAGCGGGAGATTCTACGAGCAGTACTTC
NA	TRBV6-5	16	TRBJ2-2	TRBD1	CASSYSPGQGAGELFF	TGTGCCAGCAGTTATAGCCCGGGACAGGGGGCCGGGGAGCTGTTTTTT
NA	TRBV19	15	TRBJ1-1	NA	CASALEGEGRTEAFF	TGTGCCAGTGCCCTGGAGGGCGAGGGTAGGACTGAAGCTTTCTTT
NA	TRBV27	16	TRBJ2-6	NA	CASSLWGVSGANVLTF	TGTGCCAGCAGTTTATGGGGGGTCTCTGGGGCCAACGTCCTGACTTTC
NA	TRBV28	15	TRBJ2-2	NA	CASSLNSVIPGELFF	TGTGCCAGCAGTCTCAATAGCGTGATACCCGGGGAGCTGTTTTTT
NA	TRBV6-1	13	TRBJ2-7	NA	CASSETIYYEQYF	TGTGCCAGCAGTGAAACTATTTACTACGAGCAGTACTTC
NA	TRBV27	15	TRBJ2-1	TRBD2	CASSSTSGMGDEQFF	TGTGCCAGCAGTTCGACTAGCGGGATGGGCGATGAGCAGTTCTTC
NA	TRBV5-4	15	TRBJ2-7	TRBD1	CASSSGTGSAYEQYF	TGTGCCAGCAGCTCCGGGACAGGGTCAGCCTACGAGCAGTACTTC
NA	TRBV11-2	15	TRBJ2-7	TRBD2	CASSLRGGPNYEQYF	TGTGCCAGCAGCCTCCGGGGAGGGCCGAACTACGAGCAGTACTTC
NA	TRBV7-9	17	TRBJ1-2	NA	CASSLERLQGIKYGYTF	TGTGCCAGCAGCTTAGAGAGGCTACAGGGCATAAAATATGGCTACACCTTC
NA	TRBV5-8	15	TRBJ2-7	TRBD2	CASSPTSGVSYEQYF	TGTGCCAGCAGCCCGACTAGCGGGGTTTCCTACGAGCAGTACTTC
NA	TRBV6-1	13	TRBJ1-1	NA	CAGTRGHGTEAFF	TGTGCCGGTACCAGGGGACATGGAACTGAAGCTTTCTTT
NA	TRBV10-2	14	TRBJ2-1	TRBD2	CASSRTLGGNEQFF	TGCGCCAGCAGCCGCACCTTGGGGGGGAATGAGCAGTTCTTC
NA	TRBV5-1	15	TRBJ1-1	NA	CASSLDGSGYTEAFF	TGCGCCAGCAGCTTGGACGGGAGCGGGTACACTGAAGCTTTCTTT
NA	TRBV19	13	TRBJ1-2	TRBD1	CASTQGARLGYTF	TGTGCCAGTACCCAGGGGGCGCGGCTTGGCTACACCTTC
NA	TRBV9	14	TRBJ2-7	NA	CASSVAAGDYEQYF	TGTGCCAGCAGCGTAGCGGCAGGGGACTACGAGCAGTACTTC
NA	TRBV11-2	16	TRBJ2-7	TRBD1	CASSRIDRVEGHEQYF	TGTGCCAGCAGCCGTATAGACAGGGTTGAGGGCCACGAGCAGTACTTC
NA	TRBV5-1	17	TRBJ2-5	TRBD2	CASSLGLAGSYQETQYF	TGCGCCAGCAGCTTGGGACTAGCGGGTTCGTACCAAGAGACCCAGTACTTC
NA	TRBV29-1	16	TRBJ1-2	TRBD1	CSVPSGTGPSNYGYTF	TGCAGCGTCCCTTCCGGGACAGGACCCTCTAACTATGGCTACACCTTC
NA	TRBV7-8	16	TRBJ2-1	TRBD2	CASSPGTSGIVYEQFF	TGTGCCAGCAGCCCAGGGACTAGCGGGATTGTCTATGAGCAGTTCTTC
NA	TRBV13	12	TRBJ2-7	NA	CASSPQGYEQYF	TGTGCCAGCAGCCCCCAGGGGTACGAGCAGTACTTC
NA	TRBV5-6	16	TRBJ1-3	TRBD1	CASSLVGQGLGNTIYF	TGTGCCAGCAGCTTAGTAGGACAGGGCCTAGGAAACACCATATATTTT
NA	TRBV18	15	TRBJ1-1	TRBD1	CASSPRTGPGFGAFF	TGTGCCAGCTCCCCAAGGACAGGGCCGGGGTTTGGAGCTTTCTTT
NA	TRBV7-8	12	TRBJ2-5	NA	CASSLSPETQYF	TGTGCCAGCAGCCTCTCCCCAGAGACCCAGTACTTC
NA	TRBV4-2	17	TRBJ1-4	TRBD1	CASSQDRGQGDNEKLFF	TGTGCCAGCAGCCAAGATAGGGGACAGGGCGATAATGAAAAACTGTTTTTT
NA	TRBV30	15	TRBJ1-4	NA	CAWSVRGLVGEKLFF	TGTGCCTGGAGTGTACGTGGGTTGGTCGGGGAAAAACTGTTTTTT
NA	TRBV5-4	14	TRBJ2-3	TRBD1	CASSTQGWPDTQYF	TGTGCCAGCAGCACACAGGGGTGGCCAGATACGCAGTATTTT
NA	TRBV30	15	TRBJ2-2	TRBD2	CAWSVSGRVAGELFF	TGTGCCTGGAGTGTAAGCGGGAGGGTCGCCGGGGAGCTGTTTTTT
NA	TRBV11-2	14	TRBJ2-1	TRBD2	CASSSWTSGIEQFF	TGTGCCAGCAGCTCTTGGACTAGCGGGATTGAGCAGTTCTTC
once	TRBV28	14	TRBJ1-5	NA	CASSSLTYNQPQHF	TGTGCCAGCAGTTCGTTAACATACAATCAGCCCCAGCATTTT
once	TRBV28	14	TRBJ1-1	NA	CASRNSDLNTEAFF	TGTGCCAGCAGGAACAGTGACCTGAACACTGAAGCTTTCTTT
NA	TRBV6-5	15	TRBJ2-2	TRBD1	CASSPTGANTGELFF	TGTGCCTCATCCCCGACAGGGGCTAACACCGGGGAGCTGTTTTTT
once	TRBV29-1	12	TRBJ2-7	TRBD2	CSATSGRGEQYF	TGCAGCGCAACTAGCGGGAGGGGCGAGCAGTACTTC
NA	TRBV10-2	11	TRBJ2-7	NA	CASSVSYEQYF	TGCGCCAGCAGTGTCTCCTACGAGCAGTACTTC
NA	TRBV7-7	14	TRBJ2-1	TRBD2	CASSPTGRVDEQFF	TGTGCTAGCAGTCCGACCGGGAGGGTTGATGAGCAGTTCTTC
NA	TRBV19	15	TRBJ2-1	NA	CASSPDRSGSDEQFF	TGTGCCAGTAGTCCTGACAGGTCGGGGTCTGATGAGCAGTTCTTC
NA	TRBV10-1	10	TRBJ2-7	NA	CASPGLLGYF	TGCGCCAGCCCGGGACTGTTGGGGTACTTC
NA	TRBV6-1	14	TRBJ1-5	NA	CASSEWSGNQPQHF	TGTGCCAGCAGTGAATGGTCAGGGAATCAGCCCCAGCATTTT
NA	TRBV15	16	TRBJ1-3	NA	CATSRGTGLAGNTIYF	TGTGCCACCAGCAGAGGCACAGGGCTTGCTGGAAACACCATATATTTT
NA	TRBV7-3	15	TRBJ2-3	TRBD2	CASSASGRVWDTQYF	TGTGCCAGCAGCGCTAGCGGGAGGGTGTGGGATACGCAGTATTTT
NA	TRBV10-3	13	TRBJ2-1	TRBD2	CAISSGDGREQFF	TGTGCCATCTCTAGCGGGGATGGACGTGAGCAGTTCTTC
NA	TRBV19	13	TRBJ1-2	NA	CASSIGGKGGYTF	TGTGCCAGTAGTATCGGGGGAAAGGGTGGCTACACCTTC